In this sample, the clone carrying this T cell receptor (beta chain) turned up a few times. Mismatch with germline at one junction end may stem from a read error. The table came from immunoSEQ multiplex PCR; TCRdb's copy has only in-frame clones and leaves some out. The table shows some 99,000 clones, with around 89% occurring only once. This sample is part of a study of control samples from healthy donors and cancer patients. The TCR originated in a woman aged 45-65 years in good health. The sample consisted of blood.

Written as DNA, the CDR3 is TGTGCCAGCACTGAAGGGGGGACCGGGGGGACCCAGTACTTC. Translation gives CASTEGGTGGTQYF. This rearrangement joins TRBV2 to TRBJ2-5; the D gene could be TRBD1 or TRBD2 (6 bases each). CDR1 and CDR2 (germline): SNHLY, FYNNEI. This CDR3 has 14 amino acids.